Listed below are T cell receptor beta chains from one sample, sequenced in a study of shared T cell receptors in the human thymus. Generated by immunoSEQ multiplex PCR, the TCRdb table keeps only in-frame clones and is missing some. This table holds about 660,000 clones, around 87% found once. The data also belong to a second study, concerning human thymus T cells.

The sample consisted of thymocytes. These receptors were taken from a boy under two years old with a congenital heart defect. Each CDR3 is given with its conserved first and last residue. D genes are given only for firm matches. The size field is filled for only some rows; it gives once, few, many or a size class.

V	size	D	J	CDR3	DNA
TRBV5-8	.	TRBD1	TRBJ1-5	CASRLTGFGQPQHF	TGTGCCAGCAGGCTGACAGGGTTTGGACAGCCCCAGCATTTT
TRBV25-1	.	TRBD2	TRBJ2-1	CASSGGLALISYNEQFF	TGTGCCAGCAGTGGCGGACTAGCGCTTATCTCCTACAATGAGCAGTTCTTC
TRBV29-1	.	TRBD1	TRBJ2-3	CSVGRTGLRADTQYF	TGCAGCGTTGGACGGACAGGGCTAAGGGCAGATACGCAGTATTTT
TRBV5-1	once	TRBD2	TRBJ2-1	CASRLAGAARAYNEQFF	TGCGCCAGCCGGCTAGCGGGAGCCGCCCGGGCCTACAATGAGCAGTTCTTC
TRBV15	.	.	TRBJ2-3	CATSGAFPVRTDTQYF	TGTGCCACCAGCGGGGCCTTTCCGGTTAGGACAGATACGCAGTATTTT
TRBV27	.	TRBD1	TRBJ2-1	CASSPTGDEQFF	TGTGCCAGCAGTCCGACAGGGGATGAGCAGTTCTTC
TRBV15	.	TRBD2	TRBJ2-1	CATSRPHTGTRGWDEQFF	TGTGCCACCAGCAGACCCCACACCGGGACTAGGGGGTGGGATGAGCAGTTCTTC
TRBV19	.	.	TRBJ1-2	CASEKRREGGYTF	TGTGCCAGCGAGAAGCGCAGGGAGGGTGGCTACACCTTC
TRBV5-1	.	.	TRBJ2-3	CASSLAKDHGQGEEAAQYF	TGCGCCAGCAGCTTGGCCAAGGATCACGGGCAGGGGGAGGAGGCGGCGCAGTATTTT
TRBV27	.	.	TRBJ2-7	CASSVLAPYYEQYF	TGTGCCAGCAGTGTTTTAGCGCCATACTACGAGCAGTACTTC
TRBV28	.	.	TRBJ2-3	CASDRGAGDTQYF	TGTGCCAGCGACCGCGGCGCGGGAGATACGCAGTATTTT
TRBV7-3	.	TRBD1	TRBJ2-1	CASSPEPDRGLSEQFF	TGTGCCAGCAGTCCCGAGCCGGACAGGGGGCTTAGTGAGCAGTTCTTC
TRBV30	.	.	TRBJ2-6	CAWTTRDAGSAGANVLTF	TGTGCCTGGACTACACGGGATGCGGGATCTGCTGGGGCCAACGTCCTGACTTTC
TRBV5-1	.	TRBD2	TRBJ2-1	CASSLDWREMDEQFF	TGCGCCAGCAGCTTGGACTGGCGGGAGATGGATGAGCAGTTCTTC
TRBV4-3	.	TRBD1	TRBJ1-3	CASSQRTGANTIYF	TGCGCCAGCAGCCAACGGACAGGGGCAAACACCATATATTTT
TRBV18	once	TRBD1	TRBJ2-7	CASSFLTGGTSYEQYF	TGTGCCAGCTCATTCCTGACAGGGGGCACGTCCTACGAGCAGTACTTC
TRBV5-1	once	.	TRBJ1-1	CASSSQGNTEAFF	TGCGCCAGCAGCTCGCAGGGGAACACTGAAGCTTTCTTT
TRBV7-9	.	TRBD2	TRBJ2-1	CASSLIPTSPNEQFF	TGTGCCAGCAGCTTAATCCCGACTAGCCCAAATGAGCAGTTCTTC
TRBV30	.	TRBD2	TRBJ2-1	CAWRPRLALSSYNEQFF	TGTGCCTGGAGACCCCGACTAGCGCTGAGCTCCTACAATGAGCAGTTCTTC
TRBV29-1	few	.	TRBJ1-3	CSSRLRNTIYF	TGCAGCTCCCGACTGAGAAACACCATATATTTT
TRBV12-5	.	TRBD2	TRBJ2-1	CASGLGAGEHNEQFF	TGTGCTAGTGGTTTGGGGGCGGGAGAACACAATGAGCAGTTCTTC
TRBV10-3	.	TRBD2	TRBJ2-3	CAINQLAESTDTQYF	TGTGCCATCAACCAGCTAGCGGAGAGCACAGATACGCAGTATTTT
TRBV18	few	TRBD1	TRBJ2-7	CASSRLRDRVYEQYF	TGTGCCAGCTCACGGCTCCGGGACAGGGTCTACGAGCAGTACTTC
TRBV5-1	.	TRBD1	TRBJ2-3	CASSLDSGTGGERHADTQYF	TGCGCCAGCAGCTTAGACTCCGGGACAGGGGGCGAAAGGCACGCAGATACGCAGTATTTT
TRBV9	.	TRBD2	TRBJ2-7	CASSEGLAATYEQYF	TGTGCCAGCAGCGAGGGACTAGCGGCAACCTACGAGCAGTACTTC
TRBV27	.	.	TRBJ2-1	CASSPGSVGQFF	TGTGCCAGCAGTCCAGGGTCCGTCGGGCAGTTCTTC
TRBV30	.	.	TRBJ2-5	CAQRRIQGGETQYF	TGTGCCCAACGGAGGATTCAGGGAGGAGAGACCCAGTACTTC
TRBV5-1	.	.	TRBJ2-7	CASSLRGRYEQYF	TGCGCCAGCAGCTTACGAGGGCGGTACGAGCAGTACTTC
TRBV27	.	.	TRBJ1-2	CASSQLGVPVSGYTF	TGTGCCAGCAGTCAATTAGGGGTCCCGGTTTCTGGCTACACCTTC
TRBV4-3	few	TRBD2	TRBJ2-7	CASSLHGVLAGETYEQYF	TGCGCCAGCAGCCTACATGGCGTACTAGCGGGAGAGACCTACGAGCAGTACTTC
TRBV5-4	.	TRBD2	TRBJ2-3	CASSEERGGVADTQYF	TGTGCCAGCAGCGAGGAGCGGGGCGGAGTGGCAGATACGCAGTATTTT